Listed below are T cell receptor beta chains from one sample, sequenced in a study of post-analysis software for immune sequencing data. Via MiXCR, TCRdb re-called the PCR reads, giving one row per CDR3 protein. The sample lists under 200,000 distinct CDR3 sequences; 29% were seen once. Specimen: blood. The receptors come from a girl aged 2-17 years with multiple sclerosis. CDR3s include the opening cysteine and the closing phenylalanine or tryptophan. The D gene is left open where the match is weak. Only some rows state a clone size, as once, few, many or a class for expanded clones.

size	V	J	D	CDR3	DNA
many	TRBV6-1	TRBJ2-7	TRBD1	CASSEVTGASYEQYF	TGTGCCAGCAGTGAAGTAACAGGGGCGTCCTACGAGCAGTACTTC
many	TRBV4-1	TRBJ2-1	TRBD2	CASSQGGGKSYNEQFF	TGCGCCAGCAGCCAAGGGGGGGGGAAGTCCTACAATGAGCAGTTCTTC
.	TRBV11-1	TRBJ1-1	TRBD1	CASTLTTGVTEAFF	TGTGCCAGCACCCTAACGACAGGGGTCACTGAAGCTTTCTTT
few	TRBV29-1	TRBJ2-1	.	CSVEDAKDPYNEQFF	TGCAGCGTTGAAGATGCTAAGGATCCCTACAATGAGCAGTTCTTC
few	TRBV2	TRBJ2-5	TRBD2	CASSSRAGLVQETQYF	TGTGCCAGCAGCTCTAGGGCGGGACTAGTCCAAGAGACCCAGTACTTC
.	TRBV12-3/TRBV12-4	TRBJ1-5	TRBD1	CASRSTGEGNQPQHF	TGTGCCAGCAGGTCGACAGGGGAGGGCAATCAGCCCCAGCATTTT
.	TRBV6-5	TRBJ1-5	.	CASRPSREGSNQPQHF	TGTGCCAGCAGGCCATCGAGGGAAGGGAGCAATCAGCCCCAGCATTTT
few	TRBV20-1	TRBJ2-7	.	CSAGDGRRPSYEQYF	TGCAGTGCTGGAGACGGACGGCGTCCGTCCTACGAGCAGTACTTC
.	TRBV7-9	TRBJ1-1	.	CASSLEEPTKAFF	TGTGCCAGCAGCTTAGAAGAACCCACTAAAGCTTTCTTT
.	TRBV15	TRBJ2-3	.	CATSRNLGSRTPDTQYF	TGTGCCACCAGCAGAAACTTAGGGTCCCGAACGCCAGATACGCAGTATTTT
few	TRBV20-1	TRBJ2-3	TRBD2	CSARGPTTSGGGDTQYF	TGCAGTGCTAGAGGCCCCACTACTAGCGGGGGGGGAGATACGCAGTATTTT
.	TRBV2	TRBJ1-1	.	CASKVDQGVNTEAFF	TGTGCCAGCAAGGTCGACCAAGGAGTGAACACTGAAGCTTTCTTT
.	TRBV28	TRBJ2-5	.	CASSFSFNLARRQYF	TGTGCCAGCAGTTTCTCATTCAACCTCGCAAGGAGGCAGTACTTC
many	TRBV4-1	TRBJ2-7	.	CASSQKPSYEQYF	TGCGCCAGCAGCCAGAAACCTTCCTACGAGCAGTACTTC
.	TRBV2	TRBJ1-4	TRBD1	CASSDQGAGEKLFF	TGTGCCAGCAGTGACCAGGGGGCGGGCGAAAAACTGTTTTTT
.	TRBV4-1	TRBJ1-5	.	CASSQEGGKSAQHF	TGCGCCAGCAGCCAAGAGGGGGGTAAGTCGGCCCAGCATTTT
.	TRBV7-2	TRBJ1-2	.	CASSPAFGSDGYTF	TGTGCCAGCAGCCCCGCATTTGGGTCAGATGGCTACACCTTC
many	TRBV29-1	TRBJ1-2	.	CSVDTSINYGYTF	TGCAGCGTTGATACTTCGATTAACTATGGCTACACCTTC
.	TRBV18	TRBJ2-7	TRBD2	CASSPPWLAGGYEQYF	TGTGCCAGCTCACCACCGTGGCTAGCGGGAGGCTACGAGCAGTACTTC
.	TRBV28	TRBJ1-2	.	CASSLVSEGPYTF	TGTGCCAGCAGTTTGGTCAGTGAAGGCCCATACACCTTC
many	TRBV29-1	TRBJ1-1	.	CSVDVSGRAFF	TGCAGCGTTGATGTCTCAGGGAGAGCTTTCTTT
many	TRBV5-1	TRBJ2-1	.	CASSLGTDNEQFF	TGCGCCAGCAGCTTGGGGACTGACAATGAGCAGTTCTTC
few	TRBV5-1	TRBJ1-4	.	CASSLNFGEKLFF	TGCGCCAGCAGCCTCAACTTCGGGGAAAAACTGTTTTTT
.	TRBV18	TRBJ1-1	.	CASSPREQMDTEAFF	TGTGCCAGCTCACCACGTGAACAGATGGACACTGAAGCTTTCTTT
.	TRBV5-1	TRBJ2-5	.	CASSLGGARTFETQYF	TGCGCCAGCAGCTTGGGCGGGGCTCGTACCTTTGAGACCCAGTACTTC
many	TRBV29-1	TRBJ1-2	.	CSVGTFNYGYTF	TGCAGCGTTGGTACTTTTAACTATGGCTACACCTTC
.	TRBV20-1	TRBJ1-6	TRBD1	CSAYTGGGNSPLHF	TGCAGTGCTTATACAGGGGGCGGTAATTCACCCCTCCACTTT
many	TRBV15	TRBJ2-1	.	CATSRDMGNEQFF	TGTGCCACCAGCAGAGATATGGGGAATGAGCAGTTCTTC
many	TRBV4-1	TRBJ2-1	TRBD1	CASSRNRGGLWNEQFF	TGCGCCAGCAGCCGAAACAGGGGCGGCCTTTGGAATGAGCAGTTCTTC
.	TRBV6-2/TRBV6-3	TRBJ2-7	TRBD1	CASRSTRGDRALEQYF	TGTGCCAGCAGATCGACCCGGGGGGACAGGGCCCTCGAGCAGTACTTC
few	TRBV10-3	TRBJ1-1	.	CAISDVTEAFF	TGTGCCATCTCAGACGTCACTGAAGCTTTCTTT
many	TRBV4-1	TRBJ2-5	TRBD1	CASSRPGTGRETQYF	TGCGCCAGCAGCCGCCCTGGGACAGGGAGGGAGACCCAGTACTTC
.	TRBV5-6	TRBJ1-4	TRBD1	CASSGQGSHEKLFF	TGTGCCAGCAGTGGACAGGGATCACATGAAAAACTGTTTTTT
.	TRBV12-3/TRBV12-4	TRBJ1-2	.	CASSSQALGYGYTF	TGTGCCAGCAGTTCCCAGGCGTTGGGATATGGCTACACCTTC
many	TRBV4-1	TRBJ2-4	.	CASSQSNGENIQYF	TGCGCCAGCAGCCAGTCGAACGGGGAAAACATTCAGTACTTC
.	TRBV14	TRBJ2-1	.	CASSPQRFPGAYNEQFF	TGTGCCAGCAGCCCACAAAGGTTTCCAGGGGCCTACAATGAGCAGTTCTTC
many	TRBV27	TRBJ2-5	.	CASSRGAGETQYF	TGTGCCAGCAGTCGGGGTGCGGGGGAGACCCAGTACTTC
.	TRBV28	TRBJ1-1	TRBD1	CASSTGQGITEAFF	TGTGCCAGCAGTACCGGACAGGGGATCACTGAAGCTTTCTTT
many	TRBV29-1	TRBJ2-7	TRBD2	CSVQISGSYEQYF	TGCAGCGTTCAAATTAGCGGGAGCTACGAGCAGTACTTC